Presented here are 9 T cell receptor beta chains from one specimen sequenced in a study of T-cell reconstitution after alpha-beta-depleted transplantation in children. Library preparation (for TCRbeta) was performed with unique molecular identifiers. TCRdb recomputed calls from the PCR reads with MiXCR, one row per CDR3 protein. The table has about 830,000 distinct CDR3 sequences, 16% seen once. The sample in question was PBMCs, mostly from graft donor cells, obtained 360 days after TCRalphabeta/CD19-depleted stem cell transplant. The receptor set was obtained from a male patient younger than 18 who had a stem cell transplant for acute lymphoblastic leukemia, so the T cells may come from the graft donor.

Notes on this clonotype: The CDR3 carries no conserved terminal phenylalanine or tryptophan, so it likely arises from a read error. This sequence joins TRBV20-1 and TRBJ2-7; possibly TRBD2 for D (5 bases). V was trimmed by 7 bases and J by 2 bases, leaving 21 bases between them. The germline gives CDR1 DFQATT, CDR2 SNEGSKA (reference sequence). The CDR3 spans 15 residues. The chain's CDR3 is CSVPRTGPRPYEQYY. CDR3 coding DNA: TGCAGTGTTCCTCGGACTGGCCCGAGGCCCTACGAGCAGTACTAC.

Points on this clonotype: This could be a read error, since a much larger clone is one nucleotide away. The chain is built from TRBV5-1 and TRBJ1-4, with D unclear. The germline V gene encodes CDR1 SGHRS and CDR2 YFSETQ. Trimming removed 0 bases from V and 0 bases from J, with 3 bases in between. The CDR3 loop spans 14 amino acids. CDR3 nucleotide sequence: TGCGCCAGCAGCTTGGAAGCAACTAATGAAAAACTGTTTTTT. It codes for CASSLEATNEKLFF.

This clonotype came up a few times. This sequence joins TRBV7-2 and TRBJ1-2; 7 bases match TRBD1. CDR1 SGHTA and CDR2 FQGNSA come from the germline V gene. The CDR3 sequence is 15 residues long. Germline trimming cut 0 bases from V and 8 bases from J; bases unmatched to any gene: 9. Here the CDR3 reads CASSLAQGGAQGYTF. The CDR3 bases are TGTGCCAGCAGCTTAGCGCAAGGGGGCGCTCAGGGCTACACCTTC.

The chain has TRBV12-3 or TRBV12-4 and TRBJ2-2; possible D gene TRBD1, 5 bases. V lost 6 bases to trimming and J lost 0 bases, with 11 bases between them. The CDR3 is 15 amino acids. CDR3 DNA: TGTGCCAGCAGAAACAGGATCGCGAACACCGGGGAGCTGTTTTTT. As protein: CASRNRIANTGELFF.

This rearrangement joins TRBV18 to TRBJ2-5, with 7 bases matching TRBD2. The J segment lost 2 bases and the V segment lost 0 bases, leaving 6 bases of the junction unmatched. The CDR3 spans 16 residues. Germline V lookup: CDR1 KGHSH, CDR2 LQKENI. CDR3 residues: CASSPPLLAEQETQYF. CDR3 nucleotide sequence: TGTGCCAGCTCACCACCACTGCTAGCGGAGCAAGAGACCCAGTACTTC. The variable domain in full, completed from reference TRBV18 and TRBJ2-5, reads NAGVMQNPRHLVRRRGQEARLRCSPMKGHSHVYWYRQLPEEGLKFMVYLQKENIIDESGMPKERFSAEFPKEGPSILRIQQVVRGDSAAYFCASSPPLLAEQETQYFGPGTRLLVL.

This clonotype has just a few counts. The gene calls are TRBV5-1 and TRBJ2-3; 9 positions agree with TRBD1. J lost 3 bases, V lost 4 bases, and 9 bases had no gene match. The CDR3 runs to 16 residues. Per the germline V gene, CDR1 is SGHRS and CDR2 is YFSETQ. The CDR3 loop reads CASSVPGQGRTDTQYF. In DNA form, the CDR3 reads TGCGCCAGCAGCGTACCCGGACAGGGGAGGACAGATACGCAGTATTTT.

V is TRBV4-1 and J is TRBJ2-3; tentatively, D is TRBD1 (5 bases). The CDR3 loop spans 16 amino acids. CDR1 MGHRA and CDR2 YSYEKL come from the germline V gene. Between the trimmed V and J ends, which lost 4 bases and 4 bases, there was a span of 18 bases. CDR3 sequence: CASSLKGDLGADTQYF. CDR3 nucleotides: TGCGCCAGCAGCCTGAAAGGGGATCTAGGGGCAGATACGCAGTATTTT.

This clonotype was counted a few times. The V gene is TRBV24-1, the J gene TRBJ2-3; possibly TRBD2 for D (5 bases). The CDR3 spans 15 residues. Germline V gives CDR1 KGHDR, CDR2 SFDVKD. Trimming took 2 bases from V and 2 from J, leaving 10 bases between them. The CDR3 here is CATSDWTGFTDTQYF. For the CDR3, the DNA is TGTGCCACCAGTGATTGGACGGGATTCACAGATACGCAGTATTTT.

This clonotype appeared a few times. The genes are TRBV12-3 or TRBV12-4 and TRBJ1-4, with TRBD1 matching 7 bases. The CDR3 is made up of 12 amino acids. After removal of 9 bases from V and 8 bases from J, the junction contained 6 bases not matched to a gene. In DNA, the CDR3 is TGTGCCAGTCAGGGGGGCGGCGAAAAACTGTTTTTT. Its translation is CASQGGGEKLFF.